This T cell receptor beta chain was captured in a study of shared clonotypes between healthy human individuals. Study observations and caveats: Sample collection involved blood only; tissue repertoires are likely different.

As regards this clone: Its antigen remains unidentified.

CDR3 size: 17 residues. CDR1 MGHDK and CDR2 SYGVNS come from the germline V gene. V trimming: 4 bases; J trimming: 2 bases; junction bases outside the gene matches: 11. Approximately 270 ng DNA, roughly 30,000 T cell genomes, went into unsorted PBMC replicate PCRs. Clones were read by immunoSEQ multiplex PCR, and TCRdb kept only the in-frame ones, dropping some. The top ten hold more than 10% of the sample, which has a few hundred thousand clones, around 76% seen once. The source material was PBMCs. The chain uses TRBV25-1 and TRBJ2-3; 8 bases agree with TRBD1. The TCR originated in a woman aged 40 to 50 in good health. Some clones in this sample may be carry-over from other donors' samples. The CDR3 region is CASSVRQGTRVTDTQYF. In DNA form, the CDR3 reads TGTGCCAGCAGTGTACGACAGGGGACAAGGGTCACAGATACGCAGTATTTT.